A single sample gave rise to the 17 T cell receptor beta chains below, sequenced in a study of response to subunit inactivated influenza vaccine. TCRdb re-called the RT-PCR reads through MiXCR, storing one row per CDR3 protein. The data show hundreds of thousands of distinct CDR3 sequences, with around 13% seen just once and less than 8.5% held by the top ten. Here the sequenced sample was PBMCs from blood, taken roughly 2 weeks before vaccination. The origin of the receptors is a man aged 50 to 59 who received an inactivated influenza vaccine.

This clonotype came up many times. The J gene is TRBJ1-1, the V gene TRBV7-9; D is uncertain. There are 12 residues in the CDR3. Germline assignment: CDR1 SEHNR and CDR2 FQNEAQ (reference sequence). V lost 1 base to trimming and J lost 3 bases, with 3 bases between them. The CDR3 loop reads CASSLVYTEAFF. The CDR3 coding sequence is TGTGCCAGCAGCTTAGTGTACACTGAAGCTTTCTTT.

V usage is TRBV28 and J usage is TRBJ1-1, with D possibly TRBD1 on 5 matching bases. The CDR3 length is 14 residues. The V end lost 6 bases, the J end lost 1 base, and 12 bases lay between the germline ends. Germline CDR1 is MDHEN and CDR2 is SYDVKM. The DNA of the CDR3 is TGTGCCAGCAGGATCCGGGGCACGAACACTGAAGCTTTCTTT. Translating gives CASRIRGTNTEAFF.

The chain recombines TRBV4-1 with TRBJ1-2; tentatively, D is TRBD1 (5 bases). The V gene lost 4 bases and the J gene lost 4 bases, with 16 bases spanning the gap. The CDR3 spans 15 residues. Germline-derived CDR1 and CDR2 are MGHRA and YSYEKL. This chain's CDR3 is CASSPRSTGPYGYTF. In nucleotides, the CDR3 is TGCGCCAGCAGCCCAAGATCAACAGGACCCTATGGCTACACCTTC.

The chain has TRBV11-2 and TRBJ1-1; D uncertain. CDR1 is SGHAT and CDR2 is FQNNGV in the germline V gene. The CDR3 runs to 13 residues. V dropped 4 bases and J dropped 5 bases, with 11 bases sitting between them. CDR3 sequence reads: CASSSLRITEAFF. The CDR3 nucleotides are TGTGCCAGCAGCTCCCTCCGTATTACTGAAGCTTTCTTT.

This clonotype was seen a handful of times. The chain combines TRBV2 with TRBJ2-1, with D possibly TRBD1 on 6 matching bases. Germline lookup yields CDR1 SNHLY and CDR2 FYNNEI. Trimming pared 6 bases from V and 3 bases from J, leaving 15 bases between. This CDR3 comprises 15 residues. CDR3: CASSRQALGYNEQFF. DNA of the CDR3: TGTGCCAGCAGCAGACAGGCTTTAGGCTACAATGAGCAGTTCTTC. Full variable domain (rest looked up from reference TRBV2 and TRBJ2-1): EPEVTQTPSHQVTQMGQEVILRCVPISNHLYFYWYRQILGQKVEFLVSFYNNEISEKSEIFDDQFSVERPDGSNFTLKIRSTKLEDSAMYFCASSRQALGYNEQFFGPGTRLTVL.

At least ten counts were recorded for this clonotype. J is TRBJ2-7 and V is TRBV7-2, with D maybe TRBD2 (5 bases). Trimming stripped 2 bases from V and 0 bases from J, with 11 bases between. CDR1 and CDR2 from the germline V gene are SGHTA and FQGNSA. The CDR3 covers 15 residues. The CDR3: CASSLTAVSSYEQYF. CDR3 DNA sequence: TGTGCCAGCAGCTTAACAGCGGTAAGCTCCTACGAGCAGTACTTC. Full variable domain (outside the CDR3, taken from reference TRBV7-2 and TRBJ2-7): GAGVSQSPSNKVTEKGKDVELRCDPISGHTALYWYRQSLGQGLEFLIYFQGNSAPDKSGLPSDRFSAERTGGSVSTLTIQRTQQEDSAVYLCASSLTAVSSYEQYFGPGTRLTVT.

J is TRBJ2-3 and V is TRBV18, with D possibly TRBD2 on 5 matching bases. Germline V gene data show CDR1 as KGHSH and CDR2 as LQKENI. There are 16 residues in the CDR3. The germline V and J ends were trimmed by 2 bases and 2 bases, with 14 bases remaining between them. CDR3 sequence reads: CASSPTSMRVTDTQYF. CDR3 coding DNA: TGTGCCAGCTCACCAACGAGCATGAGGGTCACAGATACGCAGTATTTT.

This clonotype was found a few times. V usage is TRBV4-3 and J usage is TRBJ2-7; D is possibly TRBD1 or TRBD2 (6 bases each). The CDR3 covers 15 residues. V was trimmed by 6 bases and J by 0 bases, leaving 15 bases between them. CDR1 and CDR2 from the germline V gene are LGHNA and YSLEER. In DNA, the CDR3 is TGCGCCAGCAGGGGTGAAGGGGGGAGCTCCTACGAGCAGTACTTC. Amino acid sequence: CASRGEGGSSYEQYF.

The genes are TRBV6-2 or TRBV6-3 and TRBJ2-5; D uncertain. Trimming pared 5 bases from V and 5 bases from J, leaving 18 bases between. The CDR3 is made up of 15 amino acids. Germline V gives CDR1 MNHEY, CDR2 SVGEGT. The CDR3 DNA is TGTGCCAGCAGTAACCAGTGGAGAGGATTGGAGACCCAGTACTTC. Its translation is CASSNQWRGLETQYF.

This clonotype was recorded once. The J gene is TRBJ2-7, the V gene TRBV20-1; TRBD2 aligns across 8 bases. Trimming cost V 7 bases and J 2 bases; bases outside gene matches: 4. Germline-derived CDR1 and CDR2 are DFQATT and SNEGSKA (reference sequence). There are 12 residues in the CDR3. CDR3 DNA: TGCAGTGTCCTAGCGGGCACCTACGAGCAGTACTTC. Translating gives CSVLAGTYEQYF.

Of note for this clonotype: One end of the junction fails to match germline, which may point to a read error. This chain connects TRBV20-1 to TRBJ2-3, with TRBD2 matching 10 bases. The CDR3 is made up of 14 amino acids. From germline, CDR1 is DFQATT and CDR2 SNEGSKA (reference sequence). CDR3 region: CSASGGHLSPTQYF. CDR3 DNA sequence: TGCAGCGCTAGCGGGGGCCACCTCTCCCCTACGCAGTATTTT.

This chain joins TRBV12-3 or TRBV12-4 and TRBJ1-1; D is unclear. The CDR3 totals 15 residues. V lost 10 bases and J lost 0, with 18 bases in between. For the CDR3, the DNA is TGTGCCACCACCCCGAGCGGACGGGTGAACACTGAAGCTTTCTTT. This gives the protein CATTPSGRVNTEAFF.

The chain combines TRBV5-1 with TRBJ2-1, with D tentatively TRBD2 (5 bases). CDR3 size: 15 residues. CDR1 is SGHRS, CDR2 YFSETQ, per germline. Trimming shortened V by 5 bases and J by 2 bases, and 14 bases separated the two germline ends. CDR3 sequence (DNA): TGCGCCAGCAGGACCTTAGCGAACACCTACAATGAGCAGTTCTTC. This encodes CASRTLANTYNEQFF.

In this sample, this clonotype turned up a few times. The genes are TRBV5-1 and TRBJ2-7, with unresolved D. The CDR3 is made up of 15 amino acids. V lost 2 bases to trimming and J lost 2 bases, with 14 bases between them. Per germline, CDR1 SGHRS and CDR2 YFSETQ. The CDR3 protein is CASSFFGRSTYEQYF. The CDR3 DNA is TGCGCCAGCAGCTTCTTTGGTCGGAGTACCTACGAGCAGTACTTC.

This clonotype was seen at least ten times. The chain combines TRBV7-2 with TRBJ2-7, with 11 bases aligning to TRBD2. Trimming at V came to 3 bases and at J to 0 bases, leaving 1 base not matched to a gene. The CDR3 consists of 15 residues. Germline CDR1 is SGHTA and CDR2 is FQGNSA. CDR3 amino acids: CASSFGTSGSYEQYF. In nucleotides, the CDR3 is TGTGCCAGCAGCTTCGGGACTAGCGGCTCCTACGAGCAGTACTTC.

The chain employs TRBV20-1 and TRBJ2-2, with 10 bases identical to TRBD1. Germline V gives CDR1 DFQATT, CDR2 SNEGSKA (reference sequence). V lost 3 bases to trimming and J lost 6 bases; unmatched junction nucleotides: 7. The CDR3 totals 15 residues. CDR3 bases: TGCAGTGCTAGCCGACAGGGGGCCGGGGCCGGGGAGCTGTTTTTT. It is translated as CSASRQGAGAGELFF.

The chain links TRBV24-1 to TRBJ2-3; no firm D call. Trimming stripped 5 bases from V and 0 bases from J, with 2 bases between. The CDR3 is 12 residues long. Per germline, CDR1 KGHDR and CDR2 SFDVKD. The CDR3 nucleotides are TGTGCCACCAGTGCAAGCACAGATACGCAGTATTTT. Its protein is CATSASTDTQYF.